The 11 T cell receptor beta chains in this list originate from one sample, sequenced in a study of cytomegalovirus exposure and HLA in healthy donors. PCR employed 60 Vbeta and 13 Jbeta primers. Profiled with immunoSEQ multiplex PCR; TCRdb holds only in-frame clones, not every one. The sample has 60,000 to 80,000 clones; more than 60% are singletons. Input material: PBMCs. The receptors were gathered from a woman under 40 in good health and CMV-seronegative.

The chain joins TRBV4-1 to TRBJ2-2; a possible D gene is TRBD2 (6 bases). V was pared by 2 bases and J by 0 bases, with 13 bases between. Per the germline V gene, CDR1 is MGHRA and CDR2 is YSYEKL. The CDR3 extends over 17 amino acids. The CDR3 sequence: CASSQPSGTANTGELFF. CDR3 DNA sequence: TGCGCCAGCAGCCAACCATCCGGGACTGCGAACACCGGGGAGCTGTTTTTT.

V is TRBV30 and J is TRBJ1-3; TRBD1 aligns across 9 bases. The CDR3 has 14 amino acids. V dropped 3 bases and J dropped 2; count of bases not matched to a gene: 2. Germline assignment: CDR1 GTSNPN and CDR2 SVGIG (reference sequence). The CDR3: CAWRGQGAGNTIYF. The CDR3 bases are TGTGCCTGGAGGGGACAGGGTGCTGGAAACACCATATATTTT.

J is TRBJ2-2 and V is TRBV4-3; unclear D gene. The CDR3 consists of 15 residues. Trimming removed 0 bases at V and 1 base at J, with 6 bases between. CDR1 and CDR2 from the germline V gene are LGHNA and YSLEER. CDR3 bases: TGCGCCAGCAGCCAAGAGGCCCAGAACACCGGGGAGCTGTTTTTT. Translation: CASSQEAQNTGELFF.

This clone was seen only once. The rearrangement joins TRBV4-3 to TRBJ2-1; 10 nucleotides align to TRBD2. There are 19 residues in the CDR3. With V trimmed by 1 base and J by 7 bases, 16 bases remained unmatched. Looked up from germline, CDR1 is LGHNA and CDR2 is YSLEER. The CDR3 DNA is TGCGCCAGCAGCCAAGGTTCCGGGACTAGCGACAACCTATGGAATGAGCAGTTCTTC. Protein sequence: CASSQGSGTSDNLWNEQFF.

The rearrangement links TRBV7-8 to TRBJ2-7; TRBD2 agrees at 9 bases. Germline CDR1 and CDR2: SGHVS and FQNEAQ. This CDR3 region has 15 residues. The trim removed 3 bases at V and 2 bases at J, leaving 5 bases unmatched. DNA for the CDR3: TGTGCCAGCAGCTTCTTAGCGGGGGCGACCTACGAGCAGTACTTC. Amino acid sequence: CASSFLAGATYEQYF.

The rearrangement links TRBV5-4 to TRBJ1-2; possible D gene TRBD1, 5 bases. This CDR3 region has 16 residues. With 0 bases removed from V and 7 bases from J, the gap between germline ends came to 19 bases. Germline loops: CDR1 SGHNT, CDR2 YYREEE (reference sequence). The DNA of the CDR3 is TGTGCCAGCAGCTTGGCCAAGTGGCAGGGTGATGGTGGCTACACCTTC. This sequence encodes CASSLAKWQGDGGYTF. Using reference TRBV5-4 and TRBJ1-2 for the parts outside the CDR3, the full variable domain is ETGVTQSPTHLIKTRGQQVTLRCSSQSGHNTVSWYQQALGQGPQFIFQYYREEENGRGNFPPRFSGLQFPNYSSELNVNALELDDSALYLCASSLAKWQGDGGYTFGSGTRLTVV.

The chain joins TRBV5-4 to TRBJ1-4; 7 bases are a match to TRBD1. Looked up from germline, CDR1 is SGHNT and CDR2 is YYREEE (reference sequence). The junction had 8 bases not matched to a gene; V was cut back by 4 bases and J by 5 bases. This CDR3 has 15 residues. DNA for the CDR3: TGTGCCAGCAGCAGAGGGGGCGGGGAAAATGAAAAACTGTTTTTT. This translates into CASSRGGGENEKLFF.

V usage is TRBV7-2 and J usage is TRBJ2-4, with TRBD1 matching over 7 bases. CDR3 length: 14 amino acids. The J segment lost 5 bases and the V segment lost 3 bases, leaving 4 bases of the junction unmatched. The germline V gene encodes CDR1 SGHTA and CDR2 FQGNSA. The CDR3: CASSFGGQQNIQYF. In nucleotides, the CDR3 is TGTGCCAGCAGCTTTGGGGGACAGCAAAACATTCAGTACTTC.

This rearrangement joins TRBV27 to TRBJ1-1; D unclear. Germline V gene sequence: CDR1 MNHEY, CDR2 SMNVEV (reference sequence). The V end was cut by 5 bases, the J end by 0 bases, with 7 bases between. There are 13 residues in the CDR3. The CDR3 DNA is TGTGCCAGCAGTCCCCGGTTGAACACTGAAGCTTTCTTT. It is translated as CASSPRLNTEAFF.

V is TRBV30 and J is TRBJ2-2, with a tentative D call TRBD1 (6 bases). The CDR3 is 12 residues long. Trimming stripped 3 bases from V and 5 bases from J, with 7 bases between. CDR1 is GTSNPN and CDR2 is SVGIG in the germline V gene (reference sequence). The CDR3 reads CAWRTGTGELFF. The CDR3 DNA follows: TGTGCCTGGAGAACAGGGACCGGGGAGCTGTTTTTT.

The rearrangement links TRBV27 to TRBJ2-1; D is uncertain. CDR1 and CDR2 from the germline V gene are MNHEY and SMNVEV (reference sequence). This CDR3 is built from 15 residues. V was shortened by 3 bases and J by 6 bases, with 15 bases between the two germline ends. CDR3 in DNA: TGTGCCAGCAGTTTGGAGAGTAGGAGTCCCAATGAGCAGTTCTTC. As protein: CASSLESRSPNEQFF.